This TCR beta chain was observed in a study of identical twins. Looked up from germline, CDR1 is LGHNA and CDR2 is YNFKEQ. The CDR3 covers 15 residues. V dropped 3 bases and J dropped 7; count of bases not matched to a gene: 7. Each cDNA held unique molecular identifiers, and template switching gave it a universal primer site. One entry per CDR3 protein results from TCRdb running MiXCR on the 5' RACE reads. Among over 250,000 distinct CDR3 sequences listed, around 9.7% were seen once. These same data were also listed under a study on yellow fever vaccine responses in identical twins.

Specimen: CD8+ T cells sorted from blood. This sequence was found in a woman younger than 35 in good health. V gene TRBV4-2 combines with J gene TRBJ2-3; 10 bases fit TRBD2. CDR3 sequence (DNA): TGTGCCAGCAGCCACCAGCGGGGGGGATTAAATACGCAGTATTTT. Protein sequence: CASSHQRGGLNTQYF.